This T cell receptor beta chain was observed in a study of shared clonotypes between healthy human individuals. Naive CD8 populations comprised CD45RO-negative cells positively selected for CCR7, excluding terminally differentiated effector memory CD45RA+ cells. The CDR3 spans 16 residues. Repertoires were generated with immunoSEQ multiplex PCR, while TCRdb's copy carries only in-frame clones and drops some. Among some 2,100,000 clones listed, 90% to 95% were seen once. The source of this sequence is a man aged 18 to 30 in good health. Some clones in this sample may be carry-over from other donors' samples. The sequenced sample consisted of naive CD8+ T cells from PBMCs. J is TRBJ2-7 and V is TRBV1; TRBD1, the table's D call, lacks a check against the DNA. TRBV1 is a known pseudogene. CDR3 in amino acids: CTSSQDFGHNPYEQYF. The CDR3 DNA reads as TGCACCAGCAGCCAAGATTTTGGGCACAACCCCTACGAGCAGTACTTC.